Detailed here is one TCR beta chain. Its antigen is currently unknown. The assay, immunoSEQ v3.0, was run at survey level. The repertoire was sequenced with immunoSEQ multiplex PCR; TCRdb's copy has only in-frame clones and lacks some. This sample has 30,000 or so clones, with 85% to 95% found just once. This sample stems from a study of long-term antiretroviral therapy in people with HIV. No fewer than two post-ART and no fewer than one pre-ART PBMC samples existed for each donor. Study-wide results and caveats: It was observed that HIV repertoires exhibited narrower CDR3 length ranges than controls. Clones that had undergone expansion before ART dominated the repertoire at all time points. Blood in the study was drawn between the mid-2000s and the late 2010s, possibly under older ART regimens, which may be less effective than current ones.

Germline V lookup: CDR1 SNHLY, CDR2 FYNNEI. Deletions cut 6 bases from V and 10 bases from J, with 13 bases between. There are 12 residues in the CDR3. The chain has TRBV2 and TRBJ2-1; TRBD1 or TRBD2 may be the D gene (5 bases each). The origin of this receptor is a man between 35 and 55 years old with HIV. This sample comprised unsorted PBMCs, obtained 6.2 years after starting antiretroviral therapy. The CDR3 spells CASRITGTEQFF. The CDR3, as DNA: TGTGCCAGCAGGATTACCGGGACCGAGCAGTTCTTC. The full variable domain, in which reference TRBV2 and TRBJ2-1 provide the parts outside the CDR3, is EPEVTQTPSHQVTQMGQEVILRCVPISNHLYFYWYRQILGQKVEFLVSFYNNEISEKSEIFDDQFSVERPDGSNFTLKIRSTKLEDSAMYFCASRITGTEQFFGPGTRLTVL.